This T cell receptor (beta chain) was retrieved from a study of cytomegalovirus exposure and HLA in healthy donors. Study-wide context: An earlier analysis found fewer than 120 million unique TCR beta sequences from about 190 million T cells.

With 0 bases removed from V and 0 bases from J, the gap between germline ends came to 6 bases. The length of the CDR3 is 15 residues. The germline gives CDR1 MNHNS, CDR2 SASEGT. Findings of the study overall: Fewer N-insertions (relative to the roughly 720-donor mean) were reportedly seen in an Asian-associated ancestry cluster in a later analysis. Later analysis suggested links between common viral pathogens and several top significant clusters.

With respect to this clone: As yet, its antigen is unknown.

Primers included in the PCR were 60 Vbeta and 13 Jbeta primers. Only in-frame clones appear in the TCRdb table, and some are missing; sequencing was by immunoSEQ multiplex PCR. The table has around 100,000 clones, under 80% seen once. This TCR derives from a woman younger than 35 in good health and CMV-seropositive. Sequencing was carried out using PBMCs. The chain recombines TRBV6-1 with TRBJ1-5; no definite D call. CDR3 residues: CASSEALGSNQPQHF. The CDR3 region has the DNA TGTGCCAGCAGTGAAGCCCTCGGTAGCAATCAGCCCCAGCATTTT.